This T cell receptor (beta chain) stems from a study of shared clonotypes between healthy human individuals (dated by TCRdb to the early 2020s). Regarding the research as a whole: Three men and a couple of women, aged 18 to 49 years, made up the cohort. Leukapheresis yielded between about 0.85 and 10 billion PBMCs per donor. Blood TCR repertoires of five healthy adults were deeply sequenced to estimate repertoire size and the extent of clonotype sharing between individuals. Different laboratories and diverse techniques were used to prepare libraries and sequence TCR repertoires, to increase sequencing depth and limit assay-specific biases. The research as a whole found: Based on pairwise subsampling, the degree of clonotype sharing among donors was expected to be affected by sequencing depth. The small number of donors limited the genetic and exposure-history diversity represented. Sampling was limited to blood, and TCR repertoires in tissue likely differ from TCR repertoires in blood.

For CDR1 and CDR2, the germline V gene lists MGHRA and YSYEKL. The CDR3 sequence holds 14 residues, the cysteine and phenylalanine included. Of the read, only the CDR3 DNA is kept; its 42 bases are in frame from base 1. From V the trimming removes 4 bases and from J it removes 7 bases, while the gene matches leave 8 bases of the junction unaccounted for. Using the deep immunoSEQ assay, TCR CDR3 regions were amplified from genomic DNA by multiplex PCR. For each cell subset, the extracted genomic DNA was distributed evenly across all wells of several immunoSEQ 96-well plates, and each plate served as one replicate. For unsorted PBMC, roughly 0.3 ug genomic DNA, equal to tens of thousands of T cell genomes, was loaded into each replicate PCR. Ten immunoSEQ deep assay plates were used to sequence the unsorted PBMC genomic DNA. The purified libraries were quantified using a Qubit 3.0 fluorometer, sized with a Bioanalyzer 2100, and then quantified again using the KAPA Library Quantification kit. Each immunoSEQ 96-well plate was sequenced on its own single-read 150-cycle Illumina NextSeq 550 flow cell. Concerning the study's data processing: Because the immunoSEQ output held only junctional sequences and lacked quality scores, the filtering could not match the filtering applied to full-length reads. To assign V/J genes and CDR3, sequences were annotated using PyIR, a Python wrapper for IgBLAST v1.9, with IMGT germline references. Reads were filtered out if the reads had weak V/J assignments (E-value above 1e-6), no CDR3, stop codons, out-of-frame junctions, or ambiguous translated residues. A V3J clonotype was defined by an identical inferred V gene, J gene, and CDR3 amino acid sequence. The percentage overlap between two repertoires was calculated by dividing the number of shared unique clonotypes by the size of the smaller repertoire. RTK rarefaction, the Chao1 estimator, and Recon v2.1 estimates of unobserved clonotypes were used to assess repertoire richness. Imported from immuneACCESS, the table was reduced by TCRdb to in-frame sequences with V and J called. These copies leave out some clones; in studies compared against another copy, an unresolved V gene accounts for under half, and the cause of the remainder is not known. V, J and clone size derive from that table, while D and trimming were established from the DNA sequence. This sample lists fewer than 700,000 clones; around 78% were detected once. The ten biggest clones cover more than 10% of the sample.

The donors were healthy, HIV-negative adults who had no recently reported acute infections or vaccinations. Every donor was a Caucasian adult living in Nashville, Tennessee, USA. For unsorted samples, tens of millions of PBMCs were counted and genomic DNA was extracted with the QIAamp DNA Blood Mini kit. Blood was collected by leukapheresis, and PBMCs were isolated by Ficoll-Histopaque density gradient centrifugation and then cryopreserved in liquid nitrogen vapor phase. Note on this clone: Its antigen remains unidentified. The input lacks base qualities; no much larger clone sits a single base away.

Sequenced: PBMCs. This clonotype was sampled from a woman aged 40 to 49 in good health. Some clones in this sample may be carry-over from other donors' samples. The chain is encoded by TRBV4-1 joined to TRBJ2-7, and 9 bases in between align with TRBD1. The CDR3 corresponds to CASSPRTGAREQYF. The DNA sequence reads TGCGCCAGCAGCCCTCGGACAGGGGCTCGAGAGCAGTACTTC.